Detailed here is one T cell receptor beta chain. One junction end does not reproduce the germline sequence, and a read error may be involved. Per the germline V gene, CDR1 is SEHNR and CDR2 is FQNEAQ (reference sequence). The CDR3 spans 12 residues. The study assigned cohorts using participant-reported clinical history. These data come from a study of blood T cell repertoires in COVID-19. For the study at large: Acute and convalescent COVID-19 samples came from the United States, Italy and Spain.

The repertoire was sequenced with immunoSEQ multiplex PCR; TCRdb's copy has only in-frame clones and lacks some. This sample carries roughly 360,000 clones, 70% to 90% of them seen once, and the ten largest clones take around 1.3%. The genes are TRBV7-9 and TRBJ1-2; D is possibly TRBD1 (5 bases). The sequencing sample was made of PBMCs or T cells enriched from blood (not recorded which). The sequence came from a man younger than 40 who had recovered from COVID-19. The CDR3 nucleotides are TGTGCCAGCACCTTAGACAGAAATGGCTACACCTTC. Amino acids: CASTLDRNGYTF.